These 22 T cell receptor beta chains were sequenced from one sample in a study of blood T cells in healthy people across ages (dated by TCRdb to 2015 to 2017). Preparation of the library involved 5' RACE. The sequencer listed for this sample is Illumina HiSeq 2500. A second PCR of 7 to 11 cycles was run with a J-beta primer mix and a sample-barcoded 5' primer. TCRdb reprocessed the public reads (quality trimming at Q25 with fastp, clone calling with MiXCR) and kept in-frame beta chains. Each record represents a unique CDR3 protein, reported with the most common genes and DNA among its rows. A total of almost 1 million distinct CDR3 sequences appear in this sample, roughly 50% of them only once. Jointly, the top ten make up about a fifth of the sample. The sample comprised blood. These receptors all come from a woman in her sixties in good health.

The chain links TRBV28 to TRBJ2-6; 9 positions match TRBD1. The CDR3 length is 17 residues. V was clipped by 7 bases and J by 6 bases; unmatched bases: 13. Germline-derived CDR1 and CDR2 are MDHEN and SYDVKM. This CDR3 is CASITGTGSKEANVLTF. CDR3 in DNA: TGTGCCAGCATTACCGGGACAGGGTCTAAGGAGGCCAACGTCCTGACTTTC.

A few counts support this clonotype. This chain joins TRBV29-1 and TRBJ1-4; D unresolved. This CDR3 region has 14 residues. Trimming stripped 7 bases from V and 8 bases from J, with 20 bases between. Germline CDR1 reads SQVTM; CDR2 reads ANQGSEA. CDR3 in amino acids: CSDPMEKVGEKLFF. DNA of the CDR3: TGCAGCGACCCTATGGAAAAGGTGGGAGAAAAACTGTTTTTT.

The chain carries TRBV6-2 or TRBV6-3 and TRBJ2-1; 7 bases agree with TRBD2. The V gene's germline CDR1 is MNHEY and CDR2 SVGEGT. CDR3 length: 15 residues. V was pared by 6 bases and J by 7 bases, with 12 bases of the junction left unmatched. The CDR3 DNA reads as TGTGCCAGCAGCCCTCCGGCGGGAGTGAGGAATGAGCAGTTCTTC. Translated, it gives CASSPPAGVRNEQFF.

This clonotype was seen a handful of times. CDR3 residues: CASSQEGGRLFF. The CDR3 DNA sequence: TGTGCCAGCAGCCAGGAGGGGGGTAGACTGTTTTTT. The rearrangement links TRBV3-1 to TRBJ1-4; D may be TRBD1 (6 bases). Trimming removed 3 bases at V and 13 bases at J, with 12 bases between. The CDR3 length is 12 residues. The germline V gene has CDR1 LGHDT and CDR2 YNNKEL (reference sequence).

The chain employs TRBV27 and TRBJ2-7, with TRBD1 as a possible D gene (5 bases). The CDR3 is 13 amino acids. Trimming stripped 3 bases from V and 4 bases from J, with 10 bases between. Germline loops: CDR1 MNHEY, CDR2 SMNVEV (reference sequence). The CDR3 loop is CASSFLSGYEQYF. The CDR3 bases are TGTGCCAGCAGTTTTCTGTCAGGGTACGAGCAGTACTTC.

The chain has TRBV7-8 and TRBJ2-2; no reliable D call. CDR3 size: 12 residues. V was shortened by 1 base and J by 8 bases, with 5 bases between the two germline ends. Germline values: CDR1 SGHVS, CDR2 FQNEAQ. Written as DNA, the CDR3 is TGTGCCAGCAGCTTAGTATATGGGGAGCTGTTTTTT. Translation gives CASSLVYGELFF.

The CDR3 nucleotides are TGTGCCATCAGTGAGACGGACAGTAGGCCTAACTATGGCTACACCTTC. Amino acid sequence: CAISETDSRPNYGYTF. V is TRBV10-3 and J is TRBJ1-2; tentatively, D is TRBD1 (6 bases). There are 16 residues in the CDR3. The germline V and J ends were trimmed by 2 bases and 0 bases, with 13 bases remaining between them. Germline V gene lookup returns CDR1 ENHRY and CDR2 SYGVKD.

This clonotype was seen ten or more times. The V gene is TRBV28, the J gene TRBJ2-5, with 12 bases fitting TRBD2. The CDR3 runs 16 residues. CDR1 is MDHEN, CDR2 SYDVKM, per germline. V shed 2 bases and J 4 bases; nucleotides not matched to a gene: 5. The CDR3, as DNA: TGTGCCAGCAGTTTAGCTAGCGGGAGGGCCGGAGAGACCCAGTACTTC. Encoded protein: CASSLASGRAGETQYF.

Only a few counts were recorded for this clonotype. The chain carries TRBV3-1 and TRBJ2-1; TRBD1 aligns across 7 bases. The J segment lost 4 bases and the V segment lost 4 bases, leaving 16 bases of the junction unmatched. This CDR3 has 18 residues. Germline V gene lookup returns CDR1 LGHDT and CDR2 YNNKEL (reference sequence). CDR3 DNA: TGTGCCAGCAGCCTTTCCCGGGGCCACGGGACAGCATACAATGAGCAGTTCTTC. This codes for CASSLSRGHGTAYNEQFF.

The chain couples TRBV12-3 or TRBV12-4 to TRBJ1-1; 9 bases are shared with TRBD1. CDR3 length equals 16 residues. With V trimmed by 6 bases and J by 2 bases, 10 bases remained unmatched. The CDR3 here is CASRLTGGTTNTEAFF. CDR3 coding DNA: TGTGCCAGCAGATTGACAGGGGGAACGACAAACACTGAAGCTTTCTTT.

The CDR3 sequence is CASSPGQGAEYGYTF. CDR3 sequence (DNA): TGCGCCAGCAGCCCTGGACAGGGGGCAGAATATGGCTACACCTTC. The chain recombines TRBV4-1 with TRBJ1-2; 11 bases agree with TRBD1. J was trimmed by 5 bases and V by 4 bases; bases with no gene match: 6. The CDR3 consists of 15 residues. The germline CDR1 and CDR2 sequences are MGHRA and YSYEKL.

V usage is TRBV20-1 and J usage is TRBJ2-7; 8 bases map to TRBD2. The tail of the sequence fits TRBJ2-5 better, so the J call may be wrong. The V gene's germline CDR1 is DFQATT and CDR2 SNEGSKA (reference sequence). The CDR3 consists of 15 residues. CDR3 protein: CSARDYGREGETQYF. The CDR3 nucleotides are TGCAGTGCTAGAGATTACGGGAGGGAAGGAGAGACCCAGTACTTC.

This rearrangement joins TRBV6-2 or TRBV6-3 to TRBJ2-3; 8 nucleotides line up with TRBD2. The CDR3 spans 13 residues. Per germline, CDR1 MNHEY and CDR2 SVGEGT. V was pared by 11 bases and J by 3 bases, with 7 bases of the junction left unmatched. The CDR3 DNA follows: TGTGCCGGTAGCGGGATGAGAACAGATACGCAGTATTTT. Its translation: CAGSGMRTDTQYF.

The rearrangement uses TRBV4-1 and TRBJ2-2; D remains ambiguous. Germline loops: CDR1 MGHRA, CDR2 YSYEKL. Trimming left V 0 bases short and J 4 bases short, with 12 bases between. This CDR3 is built from 16 residues. CDR3 sequence reads: CASSQDRWQATGELFF. The CDR3 DNA sequence: TGCGCCAGCAGCCAAGATCGGTGGCAGGCCACCGGGGAGCTGTTTTTT.

This chain connects TRBV28 to TRBJ2-3; TRBD1 agrees at 9 bases. The ends lost 6 bases at V and 5 bases at J; junction bases unmatched: 6. Germline V gene data show CDR1 as MDHEN and CDR2 as SYDVKM. CDR3 length equals 14 residues. CDR3 nucleotide sequence: TGTGCCAGCAGCAACAGGGGGCGGGTAGATACGCAGTATTTT. Protein sequence: CASSNRGRVDTQYF.

The rearrangement joins TRBV7-9 to TRBJ2-5; 7 nucleotides align to TRBD2. J gave up 3 bases and V 0 bases, and 4 bases lay outside the gene matches. The CDR3 loop spans 15 amino acids. Germline CDR1 reads SEHNR; CDR2 reads FQNEAQ (reference sequence). The CDR3 region is CASSLAGTTKETQYF. The CDR3 DNA sequence: TGTGCCAGCAGCTTAGCAGGGACTACCAAAGAGACCCAGTACTTC.

There are a few counts of this clonotype. The rearrangement joins TRBV4-2 to TRBJ2-5; 12 positions agree with TRBD2. V dropped 1 base and J dropped 2; count of bases not matched to a gene: 2. Germline V gives CDR1 LGHNA, CDR2 YNFKEQ. The CDR3 is 16 amino acids. The CDR3 reads CASSQATSGRQETQYF. The CDR3 coding sequence is TGTGCCAGCAGCCAAGCGACTAGCGGGAGACAAGAGACCCAGTACTTC.

The chain recombines TRBV30 with TRBJ2-5, with 8 nucleotides matching TRBD2. V lost 1 base to trimming and J lost 5 bases; unmatched junction nucleotides: 12. The V gene's germline CDR1 is GTSNPN and CDR2 SVGIG (reference sequence). CDR3 length: 16 residues. CDR3 protein: CAWSANTGGPWETQYF. CDR3 in DNA: TGTGCCTGGAGTGCTAATACGGGAGGGCCGTGGGAGACCCAGTACTTC.

The V and J genes are TRBV6-2 or TRBV6-3 and TRBJ2-5, with 13 bases fitting TRBD2. The DNA matches TRBJ2-7 better at its end, which makes the J call doubtful. CDR1 and CDR2 from the germline V gene are MNHEY and SVGEGT. The CDR3 extends over 16 amino acids. The CDR3 sequence is CASSARLAGGSYEQYF. CDR3 coding DNA: TGTGCCAGCAGTGCAAGACTAGCGGGAGGTTCCTACGAGCAGTACTTC.

This chain joins TRBV6-1 and TRBJ2-3, with D perhaps TRBD1 (5 bases). V was cut by 5 bases and J by 0 bases, with 9 bases left in between. This CDR3 is 14 amino acids long. Germline lookup yields CDR1 MNHNS and CDR2 SASEGT. The CDR3 region has the DNA TGTGCCAGCAGTCGGACAACTAGCACAGATACGCAGTATTTT. This codes for CASSRTTSTDTQYF.

This clonotype was picked up a small number of times. The genes are TRBV7-9 and TRBJ1-2, with D uncertain. The ends were cut back, 7 bases at V and 13 bases at J, with 16 bases in the middle. Germline V CDR1 and CDR2: SEHNR, FQNEAQ (reference sequence). This CDR3 has 11 amino acids. The CDR3 DNA sequence: TGTGCCAGCACCCGGACGGAAGATCCCACCTTC. Translating gives CASTRTEDPTF.

The sample holds one count of this clonotype. This chain links TRBV30 with TRBJ2-4; 8 nucleotides agree with TRBD2. Germline lookup yields CDR1 GTSNPN and CDR2 SVGIG (reference sequence). The V gene end was trimmed by 5 bases and the J gene end by 6 bases; junction bases not matched to a gene: 9. The CDR3 runs 14 residues. CDR3 loop: CAWGNSGTGNIQYF. The CDR3 bases are TGTGCCTGGGGTAATAGCGGGACGGGAAACATTCAGTACTTC.